This record covers a single TCR beta chain. Its target is unknown. The data were taken from a study of T-cell memory formation after mild COVID-19. Whole-study results and caveats: From day 15 to 85, contracting clones were balanced between CD4 and CD8, whereas later expanders leaned toward CD4+. Pre-infection memory contained some responding clones, which suggested that cross-reactive memory had joined.

Using its own MiXCR run on the 5' RACE reads, TCRdb lists one record per CDR3 protein. In the table there are hundreds of thousands of distinct CDR3 sequences, approximately 27% of which are singletons. The receptor's source is an adult woman who had mild COVID-19 (a few samples of this study predate the infection). Cell type and time point are not known. The sample was PBMCs or a T cell subset sorted from them (not recorded which).

CDR3 DNA: TGTGCCAGCAGCTTGGAGGGGCGTGAGCAGTTCTTC. Protein sequence: CASSLEGREQFF. The rearrangement joins TRBV5-8 to TRBJ2-1; D possibly corresponds to TRBD1 (5 bases). CDR3 size: 12 residues. V shed 0 bases and J shed 9 bases, with 7 bases lying between them. Germline CDR1 reads SGHTS; CDR2 reads YDEGEE. The full variable domain, with the rest looked up from reference TRBV5-8 and TRBJ2-1, is EAGVTQSPTHLIKTRGQQATLRCSPISGHTSVYWYQQALGLGLQFLLWYDEGEERNRGNFPPRFSGRQFPNYSSELNVNALELEDSALYLCASSLEGREQFFGPGTRLTVL.